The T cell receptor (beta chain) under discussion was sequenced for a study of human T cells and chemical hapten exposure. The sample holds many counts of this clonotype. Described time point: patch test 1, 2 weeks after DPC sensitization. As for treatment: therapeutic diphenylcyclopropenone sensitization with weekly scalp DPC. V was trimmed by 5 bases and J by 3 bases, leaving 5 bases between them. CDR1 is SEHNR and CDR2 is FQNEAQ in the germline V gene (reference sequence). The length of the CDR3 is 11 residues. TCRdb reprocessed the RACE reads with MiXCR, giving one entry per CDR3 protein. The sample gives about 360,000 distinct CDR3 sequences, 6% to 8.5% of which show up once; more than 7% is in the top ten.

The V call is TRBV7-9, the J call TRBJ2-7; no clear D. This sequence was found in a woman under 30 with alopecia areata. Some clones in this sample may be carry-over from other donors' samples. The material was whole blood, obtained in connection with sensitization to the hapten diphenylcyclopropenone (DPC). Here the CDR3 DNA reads TGTGCCAGCAGCCCCGGCTACGAGCAGTACTTC. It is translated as CASSPGYEQYF.